This T cell receptor beta chain was sequenced for a study of blood T cells in healthy people across ages. Study conclusions and caveats: Age showed a roughly linear inverse relationship with TCR beta diversity per million T cells.

In regard to this clonotype: The target antigen is unknown.

Germline V gives CDR1 KGHDR, CDR2 SFDVKD. The CDR3 length is 13 residues. The V gene lost 0 bases and the J gene lost 9 bases, with 7 bases spanning the gap. For the second PCR, which ran for about 7 to 11 cycles, a sample-barcoded 5' primer and a J-beta primer mix were used. TCRdb redid the calling of the 5' RACE reads with MiXCR, one entry per CDR3 protein. Counted here are 850,000 to 1,300,000 distinct CDR3 sequences, over 35% occurring once; the ten biggest clones make up 18%. The sequence was collected from a woman aged 55-69 years in good health. Material: blood. This chain links TRBV24-1 with TRBJ2-2; D unresolved. The CDR3 DNA is TGTGCCACCAGTGATTTGGGTATACGGGAGCTGTTTTTT. This codes for CATSDLGIRELFF.